These 19 T cell receptor beta chains were all obtained from the same sample, sequenced in a study of blood T cell repertoires in COVID-19 (TCRdb year 2020). The method behind the library was the immunoSEQ multiplex PCR assay. Here the immuneACCESS table is served through TCRdb, limited to in-frame sequences with V and J called. Missing clones are a known gap in these copies; in checked studies unresolved V genes cover under half, and the rest lacks a known reason. The sample records fewer than 250,000 clones, around 90% of which are singletons. Less than 3.5% of the sample comes from the top ten. The source material was peripheral blood. The receptors here all came from a man aged 30 to 45 with COVID-19, enrolled during active disease.

The rearrangement uses TRBV6-1 and TRBJ1-5; perhaps TRBD1 as D (6 bases). The CDR3 is made up of 19 amino acids. Germline lookup yields CDR1 MNHNS and CDR2 SASEGT. Trimming removed 6 bases from V and 0 bases from J, with 24 bases in between. Here the CDR3 reads CASSEREGVEKYSNQPQHF. CDR3 bases: TGTGCCAGCAGCGAACGCGAGGGGGTTGAGAAGTATAGCAATCAGCCCCAGCATTTT.

This clone was counted between two and nine times. The gene calls are TRBV28 and TRBJ2-7, with 12 bases aligning to TRBD2. From germline, CDR1 is MDHEN and CDR2 SYDVKM. V was clipped by 8 bases and J by 0 bases; unmatched bases: 5. This CDR3 has 15 amino acids. The CDR3 sequence is CASHPLAGGSYEQYF. CDR3 coding DNA: TGTGCCAGCCATCCACTAGCGGGAGGCTCCTACGAGCAGTACTTC.

This sequence joins TRBV3-1 (or the pseudogene TRBV3-2) and TRBJ2-2; 10 nucleotides align to TRBD2. Germline lookup yields CDR1 LGHDT and CDR2 YNNKEL (reference sequence). J gave up 4 bases and V 0 bases, and 5 bases lay outside the gene matches. This CDR3 contains 17 residues. The CDR3 nucleotides are TGTGCCAGCAGCCAAGATCTAAGCGGGGGGGTCACCGGGGAGCTGTTTTTT. Translated: CASSQDLSGGVTGELFF.

This rearrangement joins TRBV6-6 to TRBJ1-5, with TRBD1 identical over 9 bases. The germline V gene has CDR1 MNHNY and CDR2 SVGAGI (reference sequence). V lost 6 bases to trimming and J lost 0 bases; unmatched junction nucleotides: 6. The CDR3 length is 16 residues. CDR3: CASSTGGADSNQPQHF. CDR3 DNA sequence: TGTGCCAGCAGCACAGGGGGCGCGGATAGCAATCAGCCCCAGCATTTT.

The chain joins TRBV5-6 to TRBJ1-3; unclear D gene. The length of the CDR3 is 16 residues. V lost 0 bases to trimming and J lost 4 bases, with 14 bases between them. Looked up from germline, CDR1 is SGHDT and CDR2 is YYEEEE. The CDR3 loop reads CASSLDPDELGNTIYF. The CDR3 DNA is TGTGCCAGCAGCTTGGATCCGGATGAACTAGGAAACACCATATATTTT.

V is TRBV4-3 and J is TRBJ2-7; 11 nucleotides agree with TRBD2. Per the germline V gene, CDR1 is LGHNA and CDR2 is YSLEER. V lost 0 bases and J lost 2; bases outside the gene matches: 6. The CDR3 runs 17 residues. The CDR3 DNA reads as TGCGCCAGCAGCCAAGACCTCGGGACTAGCGGAGCCTACGAGCAGTACTTC. Its translation: CASSQDLGTSGAYEQYF.

The chain joins TRBV6-5 to TRBJ1-4; TRBD1 aligns across 9 bases. V trimming: 8 bases; J trimming: 8 bases; junction bases outside the gene matches: 6. CDR3 length equals 13 residues. From germline, CDR1 is MNHEY and CDR2 SVGAGI. CDR3 nucleotide sequence: TGTGCCAGCGAGGGACAGGGAAACGAAAAACTGTTTTTT. It specifies CASEGQGNEKLFF.

The chain uses TRBV11-2 and TRBJ2-5; 7 bases line up with TRBD1. V was clipped by 9 bases and J by 4 bases; unmatched bases: 17. Germline assignment: CDR1 SGHAT and CDR2 FQNNGV. The CDR3 spans 16 residues. CDR3 DNA sequence: TGTGCCAGTCGCCGACGAGGGCAGGGGGTAGGAGAGACCCAGTACTTC. Its translation is CASRRRGQGVGETQYF.

This clone showed up just once. The chain carries TRBV12-3 or TRBV12-4 and TRBJ1-1; D remains ambiguous. The CDR3 is made up of 12 amino acids. The ends were cut back, 7 bases at V and 7 bases at J, with 13 bases in the middle. Written as DNA, the CDR3 is TGTGCCAGCACCTTGAGACACGTTGAAGCTTTCTTT. Translated: CASTLRHVEAFF.

The V and J genes are TRBV24-1 and TRBJ1-5; 12 nucleotides agree with TRBD1. There are 17 residues in the CDR3. Unmatched junction bases numbered 5, after V lost 3 bases and J lost 3 bases. Germline V lookup: CDR1 KGHDR, CDR2 SFDVKD. Written as DNA, the CDR3 is TGTGCCACCAGTGATCCCGGGACAGGGGGCTACAATCAGCCCCAGCATTTT. Amino acid sequence: CATSDPGTGGYNQPQHF.

V is TRBV2 and J is TRBJ1-1, with 9 bases fitting TRBD1. With V trimmed by 7 bases and J by 9 bases, 9 bases remained unmatched. The CDR3 contains 13 residues. Germline loops: CDR1 SNHLY, CDR2 FYNNEI. As DNA, the CDR3 is TGTGCCAGCACCCGATGGACAGGGGCCAAAGCTTTCTTT. Protein sequence: CASTRWTGAKAFF.

This clone was found a few times. The rearrangement links TRBV7-9 to TRBJ2-1, with 8 positions matching TRBD2. The J segment lost 2 bases and the V segment lost 1 base, leaving 4 bases of the junction unmatched. The CDR3 extends over 16 amino acids. In germline, CDR1 is SEHNR, CDR2 FQNEAQ (reference sequence). The chain's CDR3 is CASSLDAGGAYNEQFF. The CDR3 nucleotides are TGTGCCAGCAGCTTAGACGCGGGGGGTGCCTACAATGAGCAGTTCTTC.

The chain employs TRBV10-1 and TRBJ1-1, with no clear D. CDR3 length: 19 amino acids. Germline V CDR1 and CDR2: WNHNN, SYGVQD (reference sequence). V was shortened by 7 bases and J by 1 base, with 28 bases between the two germline ends. The CDR3: CASNFRGGPKPFQNTEAFF. The CDR3 DNA is TGCGCCAGCAATTTTCGAGGAGGGCCTAAGCCCTTCCAGAACACTGAAGCTTTCTTT.

This rearrangement joins TRBV3-1 (or the pseudogene TRBV3-2) to TRBJ2-3; TRBD1 agrees at 9 bases. The CDR3 is 18 residues long. The V gene end was trimmed by 1 base and the J gene end by 2 bases; junction bases not matched to a gene: 10. Germline V lookup: CDR1 LGHDT, CDR2 YNNKEL (reference sequence). CDR3 coding DNA: TGTGCCAGCAGCCAAGTAAGGTGGTGGACAGGGGACACAGATACGCAGTATTTT. Protein product: CASSQVRWWTGDTDTQYF.

The chain uses TRBV28 and TRBJ1-2, with D possibly TRBD1 on 6 matching bases. Germline loops: CDR1 MDHEN, CDR2 SYDVKM. This CDR3 region has 13 residues. The V end was cut by 3 bases, the J end by 2 bases, with 7 bases between. Here the CDR3 DNA reads TGTGCCAGCAGTTTTACAGGGAACTATGGCTACACCTTC. Protein product: CASSFTGNYGYTF.

The chain joins TRBV5-1 to TRBJ2-7; 9 bases map to TRBD2. The length of the CDR3 is 14 residues. CDR1 SGHRS and CDR2 YFSETQ come from the germline V gene. V trimming: 4 bases; J trimming: 12 bases; junction bases outside the gene matches: 14. The CDR3 sequence is CASSPAGLAGSRYF. For the CDR3, the DNA is TGCGCCAGCAGCCCGGCGGGACTAGCAGGAAGTAGGTACTTC.

This clone was counted only a few times. J is TRBJ2-1 and V is TRBV7-3; the match to TRBD2 covers 10 bases. Germline V gene data show CDR1 as SGHTA and CDR2 as FQGTGA. The ends lost 6 bases at V and 2 bases at J; junction bases unmatched: 4. There are 15 residues in the CDR3. CDR3 nucleotide sequence: TGTGCCAGCAGGCGAAGCGGGGGGGCCTACAATGAGCAGTTCTTC. It is translated as CASRRSGGAYNEQFF.

V usage is TRBV28 and J usage is TRBJ1-5; the D gene is possibly TRBD1 (5 bases). Trimming took off 3 bases at V and 5 bases at J, with 20 bases between the two ends. Per germline, CDR1 MDHEN and CDR2 SYDVKM. The CDR3 has 17 residues. The CDR3 DNA reads as TGTGCCAGCAGTTTTGGGAAATTCTGGACAAGAGATCAGCCCCAGCATTTT. Encoded protein: CASSFGKFWTRDQPQHF.

V is TRBV7-2 and J is TRBJ1-1, with D tentatively TRBD1 (6 bases). The V end lost 3 bases, the J end lost 2 bases, and 16 bases lay between the germline ends. The germline gives CDR1 SGHTA, CDR2 FQGNSA. The CDR3 is 16 amino acids. The CDR3 DNA follows: TGTGCCAGCAGCTTGGTCCGGGACATTTTAAACACTGAAGCTTTCTTT. It translates to CASSLVRDILNTEAFF.